Here is one T cell receptor beta chain with its context. Which antigen it targets is not known. No clone much larger than this one lies a single base away; base qualities are absent. This sample's time point label indicates: baseline before first vaccination. Vaccinee samples were obtained from the UK trials COV001 and COV002, which included a single-blind randomized controlled phase 2/3 trial of AZD1222 (ChAdOx1 nCoV-19) in healthy adults. For TCRbeta chain sequencing, PBMC samples from trial participants were taken at day 0 and at day 28 after the second dose. The data were obtained in a study of T cell responses to AZD1222 COVID-19 vaccine (dated by TCRdb to about 2021). About the investigation overall: AZD1222 recipients with second doses at about 4 weeks or about 12 weeks were pooled, because spike-specific TCR depth and breadth did not differ between schedules. TCR sequencing covered some 250 trial participants: some 210 given two doses of AZD1222 and 26 given two doses of MenACWY control vaccine. Trial participants were enrolled by age into subgroups of 18-55, 56-69 and 70-plus years, and around 140, 26 and 57 TCR-sequenced participants, respectively, were included in these subgroups. The full study reports these points: The vaccine-associated CD4 TCRs covered the entire spike protein, and the dominant responses fell in regions 160-218 and 743-854. The 56-69-year group was small, and its depth increase did not reach significance, likely because of low power. Reportedly, almost half of the unique spike-specific TCRs recognized epitopes lying outside the regions that are mutated in the B.1.351 and B.1.1.7 variants. After two AZD1222 doses, spike-specific TCR breadth and depth were significantly higher than at day 0 and than in MenACWY recipients. Because no day 14 peak-response samples were available, repertoires were characterized only after the peak T cell response. Conclusions about previously exposed vaccinees are limited, since just six or seven AZD1222 recipients were seropositive for SARS-CoV-2 at baseline. Participants were mostly white British, with more females than males. The authors suggested clonal diversity may have been underestimated.

Deletion took 1 base off V and 7 bases off J, with a span of 17 bases between the germline ends. Including cysteine and phenylalanine, the CDR3 has 16 amino acids. Only CDR3 DNA is held: 48 bases, read in frame from base 1. CDR1 and CDR2 are read off the germline V gene as MDHEN and SYDVKM. The CDR3 regions of human TCRbeta chains were analyzed by immunosequencing. Processing in the source paper ran as follows. Repertoire TCRs were matched against a reference library of SARS-CoV-2-specific TCRs generated with the MIRA antigen-specificity platform. Breadth was defined as the fraction of unique TCRs that were SARS-CoV-2-associated, and depth was defined as the fraction of total T cells that were SARS-CoV-2-associated. Using the MIRA data, every spike-specific TCR was mapped to the spike region that the TCR reacted to and assigned to either a CD4 or a CD8 class. Log10-transformed breadth and depth values were compared by one-way ANOVA with Sidak's multiple comparisons tests. The clones in this table, taken by TCRdb from immuneACCESS, are in-frame only. Not every clone is retained; where verified, under half of the shortfall comes from an unresolved V gene, and the cause of the rest is unknown. V, J and clone size are those of that table, while D and trimming were read from the DNA. This sample lists some 92,000 clones; 70% to 90% were detected once. The ten largest clones represent 2.8% of the sample.

The clonotype comes from an adult in good health. The rearrangement combines TRBV28 with TRBJ1-5; TRBD1 could be the D gene, as 5 bases match. The sample consisted of peripheral blood, taken on day 0 of AZD1222 vaccination. DNA sequence: TGTGCCAGCAGTTTATCGCGGGGGAGGGGATCCCAGCCCCAGCATTTT. Its translation reads: CASSLSRGRGSQPQHF.